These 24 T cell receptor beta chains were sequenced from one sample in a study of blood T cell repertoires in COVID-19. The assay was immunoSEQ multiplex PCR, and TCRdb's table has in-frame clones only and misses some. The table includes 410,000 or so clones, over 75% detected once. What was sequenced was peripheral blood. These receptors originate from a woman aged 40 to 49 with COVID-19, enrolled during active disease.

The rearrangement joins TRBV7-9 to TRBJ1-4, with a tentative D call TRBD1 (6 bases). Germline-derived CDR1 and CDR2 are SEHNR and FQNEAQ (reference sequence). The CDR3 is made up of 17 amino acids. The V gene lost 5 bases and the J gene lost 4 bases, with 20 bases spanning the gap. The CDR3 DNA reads TGTGCCAGCAGCCCCCGCGCAGGGGATGGGTTTAATGAAAAACTGTTTTTT. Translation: CASSPRAGDGFNEKLFF. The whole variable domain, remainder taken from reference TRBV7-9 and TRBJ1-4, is DTGVSQNPRHKITKRGQNVTFRCDPISEHNRLYWYRQTLGQGPEFLTYFQNEAQLEKSRLLSDRFSAERPKGSFSTLEIQRTEQGDSAMYLCASSPRAGDGFNEKLFFGSGTQLSVL.

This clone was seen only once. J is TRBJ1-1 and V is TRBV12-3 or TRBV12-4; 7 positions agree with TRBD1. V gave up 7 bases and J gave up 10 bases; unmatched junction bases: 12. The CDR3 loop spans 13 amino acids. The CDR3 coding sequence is TGTGCCAGCATTCTGGACAGGCCGGCTGGAGCTTTCTTT. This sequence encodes CASILDRPAGAFF.

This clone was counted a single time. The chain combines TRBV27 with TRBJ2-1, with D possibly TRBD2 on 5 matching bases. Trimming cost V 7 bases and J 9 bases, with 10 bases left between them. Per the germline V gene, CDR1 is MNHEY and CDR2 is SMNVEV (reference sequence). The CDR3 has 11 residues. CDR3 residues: CASILEAEQFF. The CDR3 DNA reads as TGTGCCAGCATCTTGGAGGCTGAGCAGTTCTTC.

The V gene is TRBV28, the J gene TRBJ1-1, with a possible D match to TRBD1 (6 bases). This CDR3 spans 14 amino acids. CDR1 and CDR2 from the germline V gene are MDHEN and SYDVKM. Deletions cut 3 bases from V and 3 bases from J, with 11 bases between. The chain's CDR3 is CASSFQGTDTEAFF. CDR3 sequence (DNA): TGTGCCAGCAGTTTCCAGGGGACCGACACTGAAGCTTTCTTT.

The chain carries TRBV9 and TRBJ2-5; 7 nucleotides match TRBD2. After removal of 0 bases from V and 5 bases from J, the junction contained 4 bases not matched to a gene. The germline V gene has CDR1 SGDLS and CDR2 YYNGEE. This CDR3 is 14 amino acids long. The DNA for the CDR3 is TGTGCCAGCAGCGTAGAGGGAGGGAAGGAGACCCAGTACTTC. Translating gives CASSVEGGKETQYF.

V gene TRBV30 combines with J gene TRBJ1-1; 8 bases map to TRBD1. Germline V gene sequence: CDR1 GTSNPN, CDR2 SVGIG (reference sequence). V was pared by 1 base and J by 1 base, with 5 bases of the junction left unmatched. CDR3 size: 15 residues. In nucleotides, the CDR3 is TGTGCCTGGAGTGACCCTGGGACAGGGAACACTGAAGCTTTCTTT. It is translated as CAWSDPGTGNTEAFF.

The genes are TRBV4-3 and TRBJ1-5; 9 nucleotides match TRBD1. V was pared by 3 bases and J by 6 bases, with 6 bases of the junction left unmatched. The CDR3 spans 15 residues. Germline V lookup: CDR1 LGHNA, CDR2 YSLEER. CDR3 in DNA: TGCGCCAGCAGCCAGGGACAGGGTTACGGTCAGCCCCAGCATTTT. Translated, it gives CASSQGQGYGQPQHF.

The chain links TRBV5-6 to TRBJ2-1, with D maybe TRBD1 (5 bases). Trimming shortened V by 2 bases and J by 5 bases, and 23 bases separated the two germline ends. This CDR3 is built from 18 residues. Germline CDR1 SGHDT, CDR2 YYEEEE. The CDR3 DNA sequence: TGTGCCAGCAGCTTCCTTCTCAACTCAGGGTTAAGGGACAATGAGCAGTTCTTC. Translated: CASSFLLNSGLRDNEQFF.

The CDR3 region is CASSTDRSSYEQYF. In DNA form, the CDR3 reads TGTGCCAGCAGCACGGACAGGAGCTCCTACGAGCAGTACTTC. This chain links TRBV9 with TRBJ2-7; TRBD1 matches 7 bases. This CDR3 has 14 amino acids. V shed 4 bases, J shed 0 bases, and the junction held 4 bases outside the gene matches. CDR1 SGDLS and CDR2 YYNGEE come from the germline V gene.

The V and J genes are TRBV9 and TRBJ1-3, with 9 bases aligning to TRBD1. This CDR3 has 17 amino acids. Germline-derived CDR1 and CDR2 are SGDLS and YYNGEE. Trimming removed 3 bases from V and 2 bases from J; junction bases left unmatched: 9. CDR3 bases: TGTGCCAGCAGCGCCTTTCAGGACAGGGGAGCTGGAAACACCATATATTTT. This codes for CASSAFQDRGAGNTIYF.

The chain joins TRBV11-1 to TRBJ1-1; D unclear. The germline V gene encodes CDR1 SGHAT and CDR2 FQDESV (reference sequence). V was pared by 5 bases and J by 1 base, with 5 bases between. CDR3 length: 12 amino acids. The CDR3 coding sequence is TGTGCCAGCAGCCGACAGAACACTGAAGCTTTCTTT. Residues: CASSRQNTEAFF.

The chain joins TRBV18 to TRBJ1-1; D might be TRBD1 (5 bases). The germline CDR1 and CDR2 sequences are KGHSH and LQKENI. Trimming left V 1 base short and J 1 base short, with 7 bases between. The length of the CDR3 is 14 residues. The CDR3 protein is CASSPQGPNTEAFF. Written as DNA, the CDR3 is TGTGCCAGCTCACCACAGGGGCCGAACACTGAAGCTTTCTTT.

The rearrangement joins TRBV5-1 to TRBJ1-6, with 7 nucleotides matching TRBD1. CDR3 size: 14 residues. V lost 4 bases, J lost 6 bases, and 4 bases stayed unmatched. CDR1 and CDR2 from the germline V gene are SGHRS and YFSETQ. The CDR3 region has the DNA TGCGCCAGCAGCCAACAGGGGAGTAATTCACCCCTCCACTTT. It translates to CASSQQGSNSPLHF.

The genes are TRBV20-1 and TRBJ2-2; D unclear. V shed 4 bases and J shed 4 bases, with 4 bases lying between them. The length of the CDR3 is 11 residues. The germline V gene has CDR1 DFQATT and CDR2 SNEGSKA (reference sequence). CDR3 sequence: CSAMRTGELFF. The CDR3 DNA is TGCAGTGCTATGCGCACCGGGGAGCTGTTTTTT.

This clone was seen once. The CDR3 DNA reads as TGTGCCAGCTCACCGGGGGGTCCCTACGAGCAGTACTTC. This encodes CASSPGGPYEQYF. The chain joins TRBV18 to TRBJ2-7, with D perhaps matching TRBD2 (6 bases). This CDR3 region has 13 residues. With 3 bases removed from V and 2 bases from J, the gap between germline ends came to 8 bases. Germline CDR1 is KGHSH and CDR2 is LQKENI.

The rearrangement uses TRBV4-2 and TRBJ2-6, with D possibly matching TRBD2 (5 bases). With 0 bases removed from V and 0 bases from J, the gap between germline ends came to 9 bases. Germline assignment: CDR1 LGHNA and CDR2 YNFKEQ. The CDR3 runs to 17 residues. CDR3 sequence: CASSQEGTSSGANVLTF. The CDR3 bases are TGTGCCAGCAGCCAAGAGGGTACTAGCTCTGGGGCCAACGTCCTGACTTTC.

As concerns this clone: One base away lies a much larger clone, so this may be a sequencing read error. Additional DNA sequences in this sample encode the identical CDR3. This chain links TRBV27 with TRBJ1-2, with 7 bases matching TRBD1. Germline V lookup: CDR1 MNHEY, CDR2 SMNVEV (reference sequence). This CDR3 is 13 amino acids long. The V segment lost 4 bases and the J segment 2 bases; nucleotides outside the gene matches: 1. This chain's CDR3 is CASSSTGNYGYTF. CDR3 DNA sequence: TGTGCCAGCAGTTCGACAGGGAACTATGGCTACACCTTC.

CDR3 nucleotides: TGTGCAAGTCGCTTTAACGGGACTAGCGGGGGTCTTCGCTACGAGCAGTACTTC. The encoded protein is CASRFNGTSGGLRYEQYF. The V and J genes are TRBV12-2 and TRBJ2-7; the table's D call, TRBD2, was not checked against the DNA. TRBV12-2 is a known pseudogene. This CDR3 has 18 amino acids.

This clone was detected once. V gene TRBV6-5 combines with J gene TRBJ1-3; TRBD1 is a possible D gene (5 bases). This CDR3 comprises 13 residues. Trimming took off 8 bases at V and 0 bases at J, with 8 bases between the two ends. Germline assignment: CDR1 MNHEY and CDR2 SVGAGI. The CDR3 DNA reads TGTGCCAGCGGGGCCAACTCTGGAAACACCATATATTTT. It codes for CASGANSGNTIYF.

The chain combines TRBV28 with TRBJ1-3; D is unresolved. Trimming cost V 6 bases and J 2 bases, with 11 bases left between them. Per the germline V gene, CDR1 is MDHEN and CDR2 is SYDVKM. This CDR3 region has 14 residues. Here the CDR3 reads CASSSAATGNTIYF. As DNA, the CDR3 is TGTGCCAGCAGCTCCGCGGCTACTGGAAACACCATATATTTT.

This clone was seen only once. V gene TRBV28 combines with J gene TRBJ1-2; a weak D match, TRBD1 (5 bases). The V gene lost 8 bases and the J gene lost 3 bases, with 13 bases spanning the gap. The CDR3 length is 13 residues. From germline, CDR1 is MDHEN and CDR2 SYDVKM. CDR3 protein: CASESGTDYGYTF. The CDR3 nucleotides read TGTGCCAGCGAATCCGGGACTGACTATGGCTACACCTTC.

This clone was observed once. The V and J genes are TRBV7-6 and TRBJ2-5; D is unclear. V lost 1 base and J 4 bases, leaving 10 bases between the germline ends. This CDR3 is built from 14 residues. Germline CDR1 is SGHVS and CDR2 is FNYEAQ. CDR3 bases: TGTGCCAGCAGCTTAGGAGCGAATGCAGAGACCCAGTACTTC. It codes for CASSLGANAETQYF. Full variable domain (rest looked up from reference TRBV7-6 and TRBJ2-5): GAGVSQSPRYKVTKRGQDVALRCDPISGHVSLYWYRQALGQGPEFLTYFNYEAQQDKSGLPNDRFSAERPEGSISTLTIQRTEQRDSAMYRCASSLGANAETQYFGPGTRLLVL.

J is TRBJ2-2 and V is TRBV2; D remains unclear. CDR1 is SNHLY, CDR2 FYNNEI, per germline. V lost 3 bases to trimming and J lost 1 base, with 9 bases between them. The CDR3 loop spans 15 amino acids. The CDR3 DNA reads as TGTGCCAGCAGTGAGGTGGTGCGGAACACCGGGGAGCTGTTTTTT. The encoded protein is CASSEVVRNTGELFF.

Here the CDR3 reads CASSPLRVREEKLFF. The CDR3, as DNA: TGTGCCAGCTCACCCCTCAGGGTGCGGGAAGAAAAACTGTTTTTT. The chain combines TRBV18 with TRBJ1-4; D possibly corresponds to TRBD1 (5 bases). Germline CDR1 KGHSH, CDR2 LQKENI. V was pared by 3 bases and J by 8 bases, with 16 bases between. The CDR3 runs to 15 residues.